A single sample gave rise to the 18 T cell receptor beta chains below, sequenced in a study of blood T cells in healthy people across ages. Alongside a J-beta primer mix, a sample-barcoded 5' primer served in a second PCR lasting about 7 to 11 cycles. TCRdb fed the 5' RACE reads into MiXCR, producing one record per CDR3 protein. The table lists over 700,000 distinct CDR3 sequences, roughly 53% of them singletons, with approximately 40% in the top ten. The specimen was blood. Receptors were obtained from an elderly man in good health.

The V and J genes are TRBV15 and TRBJ2-5; D gene ambiguous. This CDR3 is built from 12 residues. Per germline, CDR1 LNHNV and CDR2 YYDKDF (reference sequence). Trimming removed 0 bases at V and 4 bases at J, with 3 bases between. Written as DNA, the CDR3 is TGTGCCACCAGCAGAGATCGAGAGACCCAGTACTTC. Its translation is CATSRDRETQYF.

The chain has TRBV5-1 and TRBJ2-1; D is tentatively TRBD1 or TRBD2 (5 bases each). V lost 4 bases and J lost 7, with 18 bases in between. Germline CDR1 is SGHRS and CDR2 is YFSETQ. This CDR3 region has 15 residues. CDR3 DNA: TGCGCCAGCAGCCCAGGCGCAGGGTGGGGGAATGAGCAGTTCTTC. It specifies CASSPGAGWGNEQFF.

The DNA for the CDR3 is TGCGCCAGCAGTGACCCGGGACACCTTTCCTACGAGCAGTACTTC. Its protein product is CASSDPGHLSYEQYF. This chain links TRBV10-2 with TRBJ2-7; maybe TRBD1 (6 bases). This CDR3 has 15 residues. Trimming took 3 bases from V and 1 from J, leaving 13 bases between them. Germline V CDR1 and CDR2: WSHSY, SAAADI.

The chain recombines TRBV20-1 with TRBJ1-1; D call uncertain. The V and J ends lost 2 bases and 8 bases respectively, with 12 bases between them. From germline, CDR1 is DFQATT and CDR2 SNEGSKA (reference sequence). This CDR3 is 12 amino acids long. The CDR3 coding sequence is TGCAGTGCTAGAAGTTTTGGCTTGGAAGCTTTCTTT. Translation: CSARSFGLEAFF.

V is TRBV7-2 and J is TRBJ2-7; perhaps TRBD1 as D (6 bases). The CDR3 is 13 residues long. Trimming stripped 0 bases from V and 3 bases from J, with 6 bases between. Germline CDR1 and CDR2: SGHTA and FQGNSA. The CDR3 protein is CASSLAQGYEQYF. DNA of the CDR3: TGTGCCAGCAGCTTAGCACAGGGCTACGAGCAGTACTTC.

This clonotype has a single count. A much larger clone sits a single nucleotide away, making a read error possible. Here the CDR3 omits its conserved ending phenylalanine or tryptophan, so a read error is the likely source. The V call is TRBV7-2, the J call TRBJ2-3, with D perhaps TRBD2 (5 bases). V shed 6 bases and J shed 2 bases, with 15 bases lying between them. CDR3 length equals 15 residues. The germline CDR1 and CDR2 sequences are SGHTA and FQGNSA. CDR3: CASRPEGRYTDTQYY. In DNA, the CDR3 is TGTGCCAGCAGGCCTGAGGGCCGATACACAGATACGCAGTATTAT.

The chain has TRBV10-2 and TRBJ1-6; no definite D call. CDR3 length: 13 residues. In germline, CDR1 is WSHSY, CDR2 SAAADI. Deletions cut 2 bases from V and 7 bases from J, with 6 bases between. The CDR3 sequence: CASSEIVNSPLHF. The DNA for the CDR3 is TGCGCCAGCAGTGAGATCGTCAATTCACCCCTCCACTTT.

The chain joins TRBV24-1 to TRBJ1-4; D unclear. This CDR3 has 13 amino acids. Germline loops: CDR1 KGHDR, CDR2 SFDVKD. Trimming removed 4 bases from V and 13 bases from J, with 15 bases in between. The chain's CDR3 is CATSESRMGRLFF. The CDR3 DNA sequence: TGTGCCACCAGTGAAAGTCGGATGGGCCGACTGTTTTTT.

The rearrangement joins TRBV5-5 to TRBJ1-1; D is possibly TRBD1 (6 bases). Germline values: CDR1 SGHKS, CDR2 YYEKEE (reference sequence). V lost 2 bases to trimming and J lost 4 bases, with 21 bases between them. This CDR3 spans 17 amino acids. The CDR3 nucleotides are TGTGCCAGCAGCTTTCTACAGGGTAATAGGGAGAGCACTGAAGCTTTCTTT. Protein: CASSFLQGNRESTEAFF.

This clonotype was observed a handful of times. This chain connects TRBV5-1 to TRBJ2-5, with unresolved D. CDR3 size: 15 residues. V was clipped by 4 bases and J by 1 base, with 14 bases between them. From germline, CDR1 is SGHRS and CDR2 YFSETQ. The CDR3 sequence is CASSVPRQRQETQYF. The CDR3 coding sequence is TGCGCCAGCAGCGTTCCTAGACAACGCCAAGAGACCCAGTACTTC.

This clonotype has just a few counts. The chain employs TRBV11-3 and TRBJ2-1; D unresolved. The CDR3 is made up of 11 amino acids. The V end lost 4 bases, the J end lost 8 bases, and 6 bases lay between the germline ends. Germline CDR1 and CDR2: SGHNT and YENEEA. For the CDR3, the DNA is TGTGCCAGCAGCTCAAGGCATGAGCAGTTCTTC. Amino acids: CASSSRHEQFF.

There are a few counts of this clonotype. The chain uses TRBV7-9 and TRBJ2-1; 12 nucleotides agree with TRBD2. This CDR3 contains 16 residues. V was pared by 1 base and J by 8 bases, with 6 bases of the junction left unmatched. Germline loops: CDR1 SEHNR, CDR2 FQNEAQ (reference sequence). The CDR3 DNA follows: TGTGCCAGCAGCTTAGTATCTAGCGGGAGGGGAGATGAGCAGTTCTTC. Amino acid sequence: CASSLVSSGRGDEQFF.

This clonotype was counted once. The V and J genes are TRBV29-1 and TRBJ1-1; 11 bases line up with TRBD1. The length of the CDR3 is 13 residues. V lost 8 bases to trimming and J lost 5 bases; unmatched junction nucleotides: 7. The germline CDR1 and CDR2 sequences are SQVTM and ANQGSEA. Here the CDR3 reads CSTRTGGFTEAFF. Here the CDR3 DNA reads TGCAGCACCCGGACAGGGGGCTTTACTGAAGCTTTCTTT.

This chain uses TRBV28 with TRBJ2-7; D is perhaps TRBD1 (6 bases). The CDR3 extends over 13 amino acids. CDR1 is MDHEN, CDR2 SYDVKM, per germline. V dropped 7 bases and J dropped 0 bases, with 10 bases sitting between them. The CDR3: CASNQGYSYEQYF. In nucleotides, the CDR3 is TGTGCCAGCAATCAGGGGTACTCCTACGAGCAGTACTTC.

The chain recombines TRBV9 with TRBJ2-5, with 8 bases lining up with TRBD2. V lost 2 bases and J lost 8; bases outside the gene matches: 11. This CDR3 has 15 residues. Germline values: CDR1 SGDLS, CDR2 YYNGEE. CDR3 sequence: CASSVGRAGEGTQYF. CDR3 DNA sequence: TGTGCCAGCAGCGTCGGGAGGGCCGGGGAAGGAACCCAGTACTTC.

The DNA of the CDR3 is TGCGCCACTACCTACGGACTAGCGGGAGGCGAGCAGTACTTC. Protein product: CATTYGLAGGEQYF. The chain combines TRBV5-1 with TRBJ2-4; 14 bases line up with TRBD2. The DNA end favors TRBJ2-7, so the J call may be wrong. The CDR3 loop spans 14 amino acids. Per germline, CDR1 SGHRS and CDR2 YFSETQ.

V is TRBV25-1 and J is TRBJ2-7; TRBD1 matches at 8 bases. Germline trimming cut 8 bases from V and 5 bases from J; bases unmatched to any gene: 8. The germline gives CDR1 MGHDK, CDR2 SYGVNS. The CDR3 is 13 residues long. CDR3 bases: TGTGCCAGCGGTAGACAGGGGTCTGACGAGCAGTACTTC. This translates into CASGRQGSDEQYF.

This sequence joins TRBV10-3 and TRBJ2-5, with 8 bases identical to TRBD1. V lost 6 bases and J lost 5; bases outside the gene matches: 8. The CDR3 is 14 amino acids. CDR1 and CDR2 (germline): ENHRY, SYGVKD. CDR3 nucleotide sequence: TGTGCCATCAGGAGTGGACAGGGTGCGGAGACCCAGTACTTC. Translated: CAIRSGQGAETQYF.